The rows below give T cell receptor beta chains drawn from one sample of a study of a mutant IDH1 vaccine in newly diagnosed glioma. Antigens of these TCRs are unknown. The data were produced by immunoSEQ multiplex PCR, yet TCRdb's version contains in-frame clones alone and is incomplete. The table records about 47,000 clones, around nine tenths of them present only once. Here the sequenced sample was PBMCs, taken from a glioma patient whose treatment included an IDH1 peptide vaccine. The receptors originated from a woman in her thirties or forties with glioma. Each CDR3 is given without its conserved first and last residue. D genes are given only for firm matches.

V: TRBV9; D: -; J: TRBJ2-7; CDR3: ASSDGTTGDEQY
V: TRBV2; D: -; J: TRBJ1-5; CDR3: ASSVKGINQPQH
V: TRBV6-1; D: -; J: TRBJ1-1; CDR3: ASSDAGRANTEAF
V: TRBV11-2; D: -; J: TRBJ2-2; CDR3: ASSLEVFSTGELF
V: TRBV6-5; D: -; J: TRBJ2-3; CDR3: ASSYQRRDTQY
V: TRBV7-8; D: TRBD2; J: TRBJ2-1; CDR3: ASSLDGGETYNEQF
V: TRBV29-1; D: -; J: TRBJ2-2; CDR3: SVEDAISAGQNTGELF
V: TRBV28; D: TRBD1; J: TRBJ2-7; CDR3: ASSLRGRFSYEQY
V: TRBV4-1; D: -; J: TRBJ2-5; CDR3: ASSLQEVGETQY
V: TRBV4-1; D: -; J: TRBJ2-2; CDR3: ASSQTQGRGTGELF
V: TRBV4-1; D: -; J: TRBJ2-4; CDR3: ASSQGGAGIVKNIQY
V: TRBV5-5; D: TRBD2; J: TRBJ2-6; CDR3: ASSVSGGASSGANVLT
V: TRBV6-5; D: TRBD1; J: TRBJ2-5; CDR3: ASSDRVQETQY
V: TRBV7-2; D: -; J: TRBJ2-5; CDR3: ASSPGRAQETQY
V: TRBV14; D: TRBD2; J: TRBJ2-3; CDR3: ASSQGKGLAGVRTQY
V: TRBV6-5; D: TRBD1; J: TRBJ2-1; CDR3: ASSLQDRDEQF
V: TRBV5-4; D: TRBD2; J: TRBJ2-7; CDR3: ASSLELASDEQY
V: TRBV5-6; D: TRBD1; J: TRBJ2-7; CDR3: ASSPRTGSSYEQY
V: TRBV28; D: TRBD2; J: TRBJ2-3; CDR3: ASTERETQY
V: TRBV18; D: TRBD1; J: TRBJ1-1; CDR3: ASSPTGDTEAF
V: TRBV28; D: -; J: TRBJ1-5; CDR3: ASSSSGASNQPQH
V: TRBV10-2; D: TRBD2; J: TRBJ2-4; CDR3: ASSALAGSNIQY
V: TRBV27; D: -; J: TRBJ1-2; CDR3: ASSLSRTNYGYT
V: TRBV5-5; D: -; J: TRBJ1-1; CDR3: ASRMQGSANTEAF
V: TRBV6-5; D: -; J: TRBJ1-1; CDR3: ASSYSIQGDEAF
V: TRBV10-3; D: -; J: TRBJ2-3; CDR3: AISERLLSTDTQY
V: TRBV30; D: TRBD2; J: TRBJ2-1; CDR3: AWAGTSGSSYNEQF
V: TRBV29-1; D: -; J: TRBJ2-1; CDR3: SASLGQSYNEQF
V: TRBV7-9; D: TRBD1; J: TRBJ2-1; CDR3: ASSNPTGHEQF
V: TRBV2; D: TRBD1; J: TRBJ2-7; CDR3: ASSEDRGHVYEQY
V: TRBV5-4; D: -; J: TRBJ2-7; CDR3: ASSSASKQPYEQY
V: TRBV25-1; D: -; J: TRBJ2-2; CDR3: ASSEDSSGELF
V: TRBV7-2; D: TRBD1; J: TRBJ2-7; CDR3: ASSSGTGLYEQY
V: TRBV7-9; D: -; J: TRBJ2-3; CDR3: ASSLTGQMSTDTQY
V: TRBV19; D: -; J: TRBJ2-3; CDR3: ASSPRDTETQY
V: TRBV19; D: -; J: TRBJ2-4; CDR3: ASSFAVAKNIQY
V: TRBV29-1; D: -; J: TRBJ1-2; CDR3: SVVGVVYGYT
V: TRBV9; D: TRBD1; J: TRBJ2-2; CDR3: ASRAGTGATGELF
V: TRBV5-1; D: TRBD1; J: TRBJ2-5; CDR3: ASSVRGRGYQETQY
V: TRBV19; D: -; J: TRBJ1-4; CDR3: ASITPGSRLF
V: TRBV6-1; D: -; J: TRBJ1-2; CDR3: ASSDPREAFYGYT
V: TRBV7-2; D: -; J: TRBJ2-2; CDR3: ASSLPRTLNTGELF
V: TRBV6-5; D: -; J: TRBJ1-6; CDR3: ATTPGYNSPLH
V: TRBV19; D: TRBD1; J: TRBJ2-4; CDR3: ASATSSMRGQNIQY
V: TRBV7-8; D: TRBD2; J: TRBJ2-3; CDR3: ASSRPGAGEGADTQY
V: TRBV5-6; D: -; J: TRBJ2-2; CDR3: ASSLYMAGSRTGELF